The 7 T cell receptor beta chains listed next were all sequenced from one sample in a study of blood T cell repertoires in COVID-19. This table comes from immunoSEQ multiplex PCR, and its TCRdb copy is limited to in-frame clones, with some not included. Here the sample spans some 510,000 clones, over 75% being singletons. The sample consisted of PBMCs or T cells enriched from blood (not recorded which). The receptors were gathered from a woman in her forties who had recovered from COVID-19.

The chain joins TRBV14 to TRBJ2-7, with D perhaps matching TRBD2 (6 bases). Trimming took off 1 base at V and 2 bases at J, with 21 bases between the two ends. The CDR3 runs 18 residues. From germline, CDR1 is SGHDN and CDR2 FVKESK. The CDR3 DNA sequence: TGTGCCAGCAGCCAAGTAGGATCTAGCGCTTTCCCCCCCTACGAGCAGTACTTC. It encodes CASSQVGSSAFPPYEQYF.

The chain joins TRBV5-4 to TRBJ2-5; 11 positions match TRBD2. The CDR3 consists of 17 residues. Germline trimming cut 1 base from V and 1 base from J; bases unmatched to any gene: 6. Looked up from germline, CDR1 is SGHNT and CDR2 is YYREEE (reference sequence). CDR3 amino acids: CASSLTGLAEGQETQYF. The CDR3 bases are TGTGCCAGCAGCTTGACGGGACTAGCGGAAGGCCAAGAGACCCAGTACTTC.

This chain links TRBV6-6 with TRBJ1-1; 8 bases fit TRBD1. Germline CDR1 is MNHNY and CDR2 is SVGAGI (reference sequence). V dropped 9 bases and J dropped 6; count of bases not matched to a gene: 15. The CDR3 spans 15 residues. CDR3 in DNA: TGTGCCAGTCTATTAGACAGGGGTTTCGTCGCTGAAGCTTTCTTT. It translates to CASLLDRGFVAEAFF.

V usage is TRBV18 and J usage is TRBJ2-2; 10 bases fit TRBD2. The CDR3 sequence is 15 residues long. CDR1 KGHSH and CDR2 LQKENI come from the germline V gene. Germline trimming cut 3 bases from V and 6 bases from J; bases unmatched to any gene: 4. The CDR3 coding sequence is TGTGCCAGCTCACCCAGCGGGAGGGCCTCCGGGGAGCTGTTTTTT. Translating it yields CASSPSGRASGELFF. The full variable domain, its missing parts supplied by reference TRBV18 and TRBJ2-2, is NAGVMQNPRHLVRRRGQEARLRCSPMKGHSHVYWYRQLPEEGLKFMVYLQKENIIDESGMPKERFSAEFPKEGPSILRIQQVVRGDSAAYFCASSPSGRASGELFFGEGSRLTVL.

With regard to this clone: The same CDR3 can be traced to other DNA sequences in this sample. CDR3 protein: CASSPGTAGNTIYF. DNA for the CDR3: TGTGCCAGTAGTCCAGGGACAGCTGGAAACACCATATATTTT. The V call is TRBV19, the J call TRBJ1-3, with 7 bases identical to TRBD1. Trimming removed 5 bases from V and 2 bases from J; junction bases left unmatched: 3. CDR1 is LNHDA and CDR2 is SQIVND in the germline V gene (reference sequence). This CDR3 contains 14 residues. The complete variable domain, with remaining parts taken from reference TRBV19 and TRBJ1-3, reads DGGITQSPKYLFRKEGQNVTLSCEQNLNHDAMYWYRQDPGQGLRLIYYSQIVNDFQKGDIAEGYSVSREKKESFPLTVTSAQKNPTAFYLCASSPGTAGNTIYFGEGSWLTVV.

The chain has TRBV30 and TRBJ1-1; the D gene is possibly TRBD1 (6 bases). The CDR3 spans 15 residues. Trimming stripped 4 bases from V and 4 bases from J, with 19 bases between. Germline V gene sequence: CDR1 GTSNPN, CDR2 SVGIG (reference sequence). Here the CDR3 reads CAWIRPDRGGTEAFF. The CDR3, as DNA: TGTGCCTGGATTAGACCAGACAGAGGGGGCACTGAAGCTTTCTTT.

This clone was detected only once. This chain connects TRBV5-1 to TRBJ2-2, with D hard to call. CDR1 and CDR2 from the germline V gene are SGHRS and YFSETQ. This CDR3 region has 14 residues. The germline V and J ends were trimmed by 1 base and 4 bases, with 8 bases remaining between them. CDR3 in amino acids: CASSLQELTGELFF. CDR3 nucleotide sequence: TGCGCCAGCAGCTTGCAGGAACTCACCGGGGAGCTGTTTTTT.